The 25 T cell receptor beta chains below all came from one sample that was sequenced in a study of Graves' ophthalmopathy and Graves' hyperthyroidism. For repertoire sequencing, the TCR beta CDR3 regions were amplified from RNA transcripts. Investigators did first-round RT-PCR with HTBI primers, then second-round multiplex PCR. One entry per CDR3 protein results from TCRdb running MiXCR on the multiplex PCR reads. Among about 380,000 distinct CDR3 sequences listed, roughly 15% were seen once. Sequenced input: peripheral blood. These receptors came from a woman in her late teens or twenties with stable Graves' hyperthyroidism.

V is TRBV6-1 and J is TRBJ2-7, with 9 bases that match TRBD2. V shed 1 base and J 0 bases; nucleotides not matched to a gene: 4. The CDR3 loop spans 16 amino acids. Germline CDR1 is MNHNS and CDR2 is SASEGT. CDR3 residues: CASSEGAGGVSYEQYF. The CDR3 DNA follows: TGTGCCAGCAGTGAAGGTGCGGGGGGGGTCTCCTACGAGCAGTACTTC.

This clonotype has ten or more counts. The genes are TRBV11-2 and TRBJ1-2; D uncertain. From germline, CDR1 is SGHAT and CDR2 FQNNGV. V was trimmed by 5 bases and J by 3 bases, leaving 16 bases between them. This CDR3 contains 15 residues. The CDR3 region is CASSHMGREDYGYTF. The CDR3 DNA follows: TGTGCCAGCAGCCACATGGGTAGGGAAGACTATGGCTACACCTTC.

This clonotype was recorded at least ten times. This chain joins TRBV6-1 and TRBJ1-1, with D perhaps matching TRBD1 (5 bases). The ends were cut back, 10 bases at V and 3 bases at J, with 18 bases in the middle. From germline, CDR1 is MNHNS and CDR2 SASEGT. The CDR3 sequence is 14 residues long. CDR3 bases: TGTGCCACCAGGGAAGGGGAGAGTTACACTGAAGCTTTCTTT. Translated: CATREGESYTEAFF.

This clonotype was seen ten or more times. The CDR3 sequence: CASSLGGRAASYEQYF. CDR3 DNA sequence: TGTGCCAGCAGCTTAGGCGGGCGCGCGGCCTCCTACGAGCAGTACTTC. The chain couples TRBV7-9 to TRBJ2-7, with D possibly being TRBD2 (5 bases). The CDR3 contains 16 residues. The germline V gene has CDR1 SEHNR and CDR2 FQNEAQ (reference sequence). The V end was cut by 1 base, the J end by 0 bases, with 13 bases between. The full variable domain, its missing parts supplied by reference TRBV7-9 and TRBJ2-7, is DTGVSQNPRHKITKRGQNVTFRCDPISEHNRLYWYRQTLGQGPEFLTYFQNEAQLEKSRLLSDRFSAERPKGSFSTLEIQRTEQGDSAMYLCASSLGGRAASYEQYFGPGTRLTVT.

This clonotype was detected only a few times. The chain couples TRBV20-1 to TRBJ1-5; D is undetermined. V lost 5 bases, J lost 2 bases, and 22 bases lay in between. The CDR3 consists of 17 residues. Germline-derived CDR1 and CDR2 are DFQATT and SNEGSKA (reference sequence). This chain's CDR3 is CSAESALSPQGNQPQHF. As DNA, the CDR3 is TGCAGTGCTGAGTCGGCCCTTTCCCCGCAAGGCAATCAGCCCCAGCATTTT.

Ten or more counts support this clonotype. This chain uses TRBV7-2 with TRBJ1-2; D is perhaps TRBD1 (6 bases). The germline V gene encodes CDR1 SGHTA and CDR2 FQGNSA. The V end was cut by 2 bases, the J end by 8 bases, with 15 bases between. The CDR3 sequence is 14 residues long. The CDR3 nucleotides are TGTGCCAGCAGCTTAAGGGGGGATGCGGACGGCTACACCTTC. Its protein is CASSLRGDADGYTF.

This clonotype was recorded at least ten times. The chain employs TRBV19 and TRBJ2-7, with D possibly being TRBD1 or TRBD2 (6 bases each). The germline CDR1 and CDR2 sequences are LNHDA and SQIVND (reference sequence). The CDR3 has 14 residues. V was shortened by 3 bases and J by 3 bases, with 12 bases between the two germline ends. This CDR3 is CASSMWRGDYEQYF. The CDR3 DNA reads as TGTGCCAGTAGTATGTGGAGGGGGGACTACGAGCAGTACTTC.

V gene TRBV27 combines with J gene TRBJ1-1; 7 bases are a match to TRBD1. The CDR3 length is 15 residues. The germline CDR1 and CDR2 sequences are MNHEY and SMNVEV (reference sequence). V gave up 5 bases and J gave up 1 base; unmatched junction bases: 7. The CDR3 reads CASSPWDSPNTEAFF. DNA for the CDR3: TGTGCCAGCAGTCCCTGGGACAGCCCGAACACTGAAGCTTTCTTT.

This clonotype was recorded many times. The chain carries TRBV11-2 and TRBJ2-7; D tentatively fits TRBD1 or TRBD2 (5 bases each). The CDR3 totals 17 residues. Germline V lookup: CDR1 SGHAT, CDR2 FQNNGV. Trimming stripped 5 bases from V and 0 bases from J, with 20 bases between. The CDR3 is CASSPIARGRSSYEQYF. In DNA, the CDR3 is TGTGCCAGCAGCCCTATCGCGAGGGGACGGAGCTCCTACGAGCAGTACTTC.

This clonotype was observed at least ten times. V and J are TRBV5-4 and TRBJ1-1; no firm D call. The CDR3 covers 13 residues. The V and J ends lost 3 bases and 3 bases respectively, with 9 bases between them. Per the germline V gene, CDR1 is SGHNT and CDR2 is YYREEE (reference sequence). Written as DNA, the CDR3 is TGTGCCAGCAGCTCCGAGGAGCACACTGAAGCTTTCTTT. It yields the protein CASSSEEHTEAFF.

This clonotype has at least ten counts. The rearrangement joins TRBV6-1 to TRBJ1-2, with D unresolved. Trimming pared 6 bases from V and 0 bases from J, leaving 8 bases between. Germline loops: CDR1 MNHNS, CDR2 SASEGT. The length of the CDR3 is 13 residues. The CDR3 spells CASRQQANYGYTF. The CDR3 nucleotides read TGTGCCAGCAGGCAACAAGCTAACTATGGCTACACCTTC.

This clonotype was seen repeatedly, ten times or more. This chain connects TRBV15 to TRBJ1-1; TRBD1 matches 12 bases. Germline V CDR1 and CDR2: LNHNV, YYDKDF (reference sequence). This CDR3 comprises 17 residues. V lost 0 bases, J lost 5 bases, and 7 bases stayed unmatched. The CDR3 protein is CATSRDRGQGARTEAFF. CDR3 coding DNA: TGTGCCACCAGCAGAGATAGGGGACAGGGGGCGCGAACTGAAGCTTTCTTT.

CDR3 DNA: TGTGCCAGCAGTGTCGGGGGGGCTGGCGGGGAGCTGTTTTTT. Translated: CASSVGGAGGELFF. The V gene is TRBV6-1, the J gene TRBJ2-2, with 8 bases that match TRBD2. V lost 4 bases to trimming and J lost 7 bases; unmatched junction nucleotides: 5. Germline V gives CDR1 MNHNS, CDR2 SASEGT. This CDR3 spans 14 amino acids.

There are many counts of this clonotype. This rearrangement joins TRBV19 to TRBJ1-1; D not resolved. Trimming cost V 4 bases and J 0 bases, with 9 bases left between them. CDR3 size: 14 residues. In germline, CDR1 is LNHDA, CDR2 SQIVND (reference sequence). The CDR3 spells CASSNRNMNTEAFF. The CDR3 DNA follows: TGTGCCAGTAGTAATCGCAACATGAACACTGAAGCTTTCTTT.

The CDR3 spells CASSFRTGYYEQYF. The DNA of the CDR3 is TGTGCCAGCAGCTTTCGGACAGGGTACTACGAGCAGTACTTC. The rearrangement joins TRBV7-9 to TRBJ2-7, with 8 bases aligning to TRBD1. The CDR3 consists of 14 residues. J was trimmed by 3 bases and V by 3 bases; bases with no gene match: 4. CDR1 and CDR2 (germline): SEHNR, FQNEAQ (reference sequence).

The chain combines TRBV27 with TRBJ2-7; the D is unclear. The germline gives CDR1 MNHEY, CDR2 SMNVEV (reference sequence). Trimming left V 4 bases short and J 3 bases short, with 13 bases between. The CDR3 loop spans 14 amino acids. The CDR3 protein is CASSSWTDFYEQYF. The CDR3 bases are TGTGCCAGCAGTTCTTGGACGGATTTCTACGAGCAGTACTTC.

The gene calls are TRBV19 and TRBJ2-5, with 8 bases lining up with TRBD1. Looked up from germline, CDR1 is LNHDA and CDR2 is SQIVND (reference sequence). The CDR3 has 13 amino acids. J gave up 2 bases and V 8 bases, and 4 bases lay outside the gene matches. The CDR3 sequence: CASCDRGQETQYF. Written as DNA, the CDR3 is TGTGCCAGTTGCGACAGGGGTCAAGAGACCCAGTACTTC.

This clonotype was picked up a small number of times. At one boundary the junction diverges from the germline segment, which might be a read error. The chain employs TRBV20-1 and TRBJ2-6; TRBD2 is a possible D gene (6 bases). The CDR3 is made up of 16 amino acids. The germline V gene encodes CDR1 DFQATT and CDR2 SNEGSKA (reference sequence). The CDR3 sequence is CSASRDSSSGANVLAF. The CDR3, as DNA: TGCAGTGCTAGCCGGGACTCCAGCTCTGGGGCCAACGTCCTGGCTTTC.

This clonotype was detected many times. This chain links TRBV29-1 with TRBJ1-1; 8 bases match TRBD1. The length of the CDR3 is 12 residues. The V gene end was trimmed by 6 bases and the J gene end by 1 base; junction bases not matched to a gene: 1. CDR1 and CDR2 (germline): SQVTM, ANQGSEA. CDR3 loop: CSVQGANTEAFF. CDR3 coding DNA: TGCAGCGTCCAGGGGGCGAACACTGAAGCTTTCTTT.

Regarding this clonotype: This may be a read error: a much more frequent sequence differs by one nucleotide. This chain connects TRBV6-2 or TRBV6-3 to TRBJ2-7; D possibly uses TRBD1 or TRBD2 (6 bases each). Looked up from germline, CDR1 is MNHEY and CDR2 is SVGEGT. The CDR3 has 18 residues. The CDR3 DNA reads as TGTACCAGCAGTTCAAGCTGGGGGGCGAATCATTGGAGGTACGAGCAGTACTTC. This encodes CTSSSSWGANHWRYEQYF.

Notes on this clonotype: It is likely a read error, because the conserved phenylalanine at the end of the CDR3 is missing. The chain has TRBV27 and TRBJ1-1; the match to TRBD1 covers 7 bases. V lost 4 bases and J lost 4; bases outside the gene matches: 6. Germline V gene lookup returns CDR1 MNHEY and CDR2 SMNVEV (reference sequence). The CDR3 has 14 residues. CDR3 region: CASSSPQGFTEAFY. DNA of the CDR3: TGTGCCAGCAGTTCTCCACAGGGGTTCACTGAAGCTTTCTAT.

This clonotype was found many times. V usage is TRBV24-1 and J usage is TRBJ1-5; D ambiguous. The CDR3 consists of 14 residues. V lost 3 bases and J 5 bases, leaving 10 bases between the germline ends. The germline CDR1 and CDR2 sequences are KGHDR and SFDVKD. The CDR3 DNA sequence: TGTGCCACCAGTGATCCAGGAGCGCATCAGCCCCAGCATTTT. Its translation is CATSDPGAHQPQHF.

This clonotype has a handful of counts. Since a much larger clone is just one base distant, this may be a read error. CDR3 loop: CSVTGTYGYAF. CDR3 DNA sequence: TGCAGCGTTACAGGGACCTATGGCTACGCCTTC. J is TRBJ1-2 and V is TRBV29-1, with D maybe TRBD1 (6 bases). The CDR3 contains 11 residues. Germline CDR1 reads SQVTM; CDR2 reads ANQGSEA.

In its sample, this clonotype was seen many times. The rearrangement links TRBV24-1 to TRBJ1-2; TRBD1 aligns across 9 bases. This CDR3 has 14 amino acids. The germline CDR1 and CDR2 sequences are KGHDR and SFDVKD. The V segment lost 5 bases and the J segment 9 bases; nucleotides outside the gene matches: 9. In DNA form, the CDR3 reads TGTGCCACCAGTGCCCCAGGACAGGGGAATAGCTACACCTTC. It translates to CATSAPGQGNSYTF.

The table lists this clonotype with many counts. The chain combines TRBV19 with TRBJ1-1; 7 bases are a match to TRBD1. CDR3 size: 13 residues. In germline, CDR1 is LNHDA, CDR2 SQIVND (reference sequence). Trimming cost V 5 bases and J 5 bases; bases outside gene matches: 5. The CDR3 loop is CASSATGATEAFF. CDR3 bases: TGTGCCAGTAGTGCCACAGGGGCGACTGAAGCTTTCTTT. Supplemented by reference TRBV19 and TRBJ1-1, the full variable domain reads DGGITQSPKYLFRKEGQNVTLSCEQNLNHDAMYWYRQDPGQGLRLIYYSQIVNDFQKGDIAEGYSVSREKKESFPLTVTSAQKNPTAFYLCASSATGATEAFFGQGTRLTVV.